The 20 T cell receptor beta chains below were found in one sample sequenced in a study of CD8+CD57+ T cells in acquired aplastic anemia. Previously, flow cytometry had revealed CD8+CD57+ cell expansion in the patients chosen for sequencing. The template used for profiling TCR beta VDJ and CDR3 was genomic DNA. In TCRdb, the reads were re-called with MiXCR into one record per CDR3 protein. The data contain about 160,000 distinct CDR3 sequences, 70% to 75% of them seen just once; the ten biggest clones take up roughly half. Sequencing was performed on sorted CD4+, CD8+, or CD8+CD57+ T cells (not recorded which) from PBMCs. The receptors come from a human donor with aplastic anemia.

Regarding this clonotype: One junction end does not reproduce the germline sequence, and a read error may be involved. The chain combines TRBV25-1 with TRBJ2-1, with unresolved D. CDR1 is MGHDK, CDR2 SYGVNS, per germline. The CDR3 loop spans 12 amino acids. The CDR3 nucleotides read TGCGCCAGCAGCCAGAACCTTAATGAGCAGTTCTTC. Translation: CASSQNLNEQFF.

V gene TRBV5-1 combines with J gene TRBJ1-4, with D perhaps matching TRBD1 (5 bases). CDR1 is SGHRS, CDR2 YFSETQ, per germline. This CDR3 has 15 residues. Trimming shortened V by 4 bases and J by 7 bases, and 17 bases separated the two germline ends. The CDR3: CASSPEGSRFEKLFF. The DNA for the CDR3 is TGCGCCAGCAGCCCTGAGGGGAGTCGATTTGAAAAACTGTTTTTT.

V gene TRBV6-6 combines with J gene TRBJ2-3, with 10 bases that match TRBD2. From germline, CDR1 is MNHNY and CDR2 SVGAGI (reference sequence). This CDR3 is built from 19 residues. The J segment lost 5 bases and the V segment lost 2 bases, leaving 16 bases of the junction unmatched. CDR3 region: CASSYGTAFWASGGDTQYF. For the CDR3, the DNA is TGTGCCAGCAGTTACGGGACCGCCTTTTGGGCTAGCGGGGGAGATACGCAGTATTTT.

The genes are TRBV10-3 and TRBJ1-2; D perhaps matches TRBD1 (5 bases). CDR1 and CDR2 from the germline V gene are ENHRY and SYGVKD. Trimming pared 10 bases from V and 4 bases from J, leaving 19 bases between. The CDR3 is 14 amino acids. DNA of the CDR3: TGTGCCACCAGGGACGGAAAACGTGGCTATGGCTACACCTTC. Translation: CATRDGKRGYGYTF.

The chain has TRBV15 and TRBJ2-2, with D tentatively TRBD2 (5 bases). Germline V CDR1 and CDR2: LNHNV, YYDKDF (reference sequence). This CDR3 region has 16 residues. V was clipped by 3 bases and J by 6 bases, with 17 bases between them. CDR3 bases: TGTGCCACCAGCAGTGGGGTTGGAGGTTGGCCCGGGGAGCTGTTTTTT. Protein sequence: CATSSGVGGWPGELFF.

The V call is TRBV7-9, the J call TRBJ2-7; TRBD1 matches 7 bases. CDR3 length: 16 amino acids. Germline-derived CDR1 and CDR2 are SEHNR and FQNEAQ (reference sequence). Trimming took 2 bases from V and 1 from J; bases not matched to a gene: 8. The CDR3, as DNA: TGTGCCAGCAGCTTAAGGCGGACAGGAACATCCTACGAGCAGTACTTC. Encoded protein: CASSLRRTGTSYEQYF.

This chain uses TRBV7-6 with TRBJ2-7, with 7 bases identical to TRBD1. From germline, CDR1 is SGHVS and CDR2 FNYEAQ. The CDR3 has 11 amino acids. Trimming cost V 11 bases and J 7 bases; bases outside gene matches: 8. This chain's CDR3 is CASGQVGEQYF. The CDR3 DNA follows: TGTGCCTCCGGACAGGTCGGGGAGCAGTACTTC.

This clonotype has a handful of counts. J is TRBJ1-5 and V is TRBV19; D is ambiguous. Germline CDR1 and CDR2: LNHDA and SQIVND (reference sequence). With 8 bases removed from V and 6 bases from J, the gap between germline ends came to 14 bases. This CDR3 is 13 amino acids long. The CDR3 region is CASATGSPQPQHF. The DNA for the CDR3 is TGTGCCAGTGCCACGGGGTCTCCTCAGCCCCAGCATTTT.

This clonotype was found a few times. The rearrangement uses TRBV14 and TRBJ2-7, with D maybe TRBD1 (5 bases). Germline CDR1 and CDR2: SGHDN and FVKESK. CDR3 size: 12 residues. With 7 bases removed from V and 0 bases from J, the gap between germline ends came to 7 bases. In DNA, the CDR3 is TGTGCCAGCACAGGGCTCTCCTACGAGCAGTACTTC. Encoded protein: CASTGLSYEQYF.

V gene TRBV20-1 combines with J gene TRBJ1-6; TRBD1 agrees at 10 bases. This CDR3 comprises 14 residues. V shed 6 bases, J shed 8 bases, and the junction held 7 bases outside the gene matches. Germline V gives CDR1 DFQATT, CDR2 SNEGSKA (reference sequence). The CDR3 loop is CSAHPGQGYSPLHF. DNA of the CDR3: TGCAGTGCCCATCCGGGACAGGGGTATTCACCCCTCCACTTT.

The chain joins TRBV19 to TRBJ2-7; D gene ambiguous. Germline V gene lookup returns CDR1 LNHDA and CDR2 SQIVND (reference sequence). The V end was cut by 7 bases, the J end by 6 bases, with 19 bases between. The CDR3 consists of 14 residues. The CDR3 sequence is CASTSPETLGEQYF. As DNA, the CDR3 is TGTGCCAGTACCTCCCCGGAAACGTTAGGCGAGCAGTACTTC.

The gene calls are TRBV5-4 and TRBJ2-7, with D possibly matching TRBD2 (6 bases). V lost 3 bases and J 5 bases, leaving 12 bases between the germline ends. The CDR3 covers 13 residues. CDR1 and CDR2 from the germline V gene are SGHNT and YYREEE (reference sequence). Here the CDR3 DNA reads TGTGCCAGCAGCTCCCAATGGGGGGACGAGCAGTACTTC. Translation gives CASSSQWGDEQYF.

The gene calls are TRBV11-1 and TRBJ2-7; D may match TRBD1 or TRBD2 (5 bases each). Germline CDR1 is SGHAT and CDR2 is FQDESV (reference sequence). The CDR3 totals 11 residues. The germline V and J ends were trimmed by 7 bases and 6 bases, with 10 bases remaining between them. CDR3 protein: CASTNGGEQYF. As DNA, the CDR3 is TGTGCCAGCACCAATGGGGGCGAGCAGTACTTC.

This clonotype has just a few counts. The rearrangement uses TRBV7-8 and TRBJ2-5; D is ambiguous. Germline V gene lookup returns CDR1 SGHVS and CDR2 FQNEAQ. Between the trimmed V and J ends, which lost 5 bases and 1 base, there was a span of 14 bases. The CDR3 runs 15 residues. Written as DNA, the CDR3 is TGTGCCAGCAGCCTTATACCAGGACCCCAAGAGACCCAGTACTTC. Protein product: CASSLIPGPQETQYF.

The chain carries TRBV10-1 and TRBJ2-7; 10 bases match TRBD1. With V trimmed by 4 bases and J by 0 bases, 0 bases remained unmatched. This CDR3 is built from 14 residues. CDR1 is WNHNN and CDR2 is SYGVQD in the germline V gene (reference sequence). CDR3 in DNA: TGCGCCAGCAGTGGGGACAGGGGCTCCTACGAGCAGTACTTC. The encoded protein is CASSGDRGSYEQYF.

The chain links TRBV19 to TRBJ2-2, with TRBD2 matching 7 bases. V gave up 5 bases and J gave up 1 base; unmatched junction bases: 7. The CDR3 consists of 16 residues. CDR1 LNHDA and CDR2 SQIVND come from the germline V gene (reference sequence). CDR3 residues: CASSLPGGLNTGELFF. The CDR3 region has the DNA TGTGCCAGTAGTCTTCCGGGGGGTCTGAACACCGGGGAGCTGTTTTTT.

V is TRBV20-1 and J is TRBJ2-5; TRBD2 aligns across 9 bases. V lost 1 base, J lost 5 bases, and 8 bases stayed unmatched. There are 15 residues in the CDR3. CDR1 is DFQATT, CDR2 SNEGSKA, per germline (reference sequence). DNA for the CDR3: TGCAGTGCTAGAGCGCCAGCGGGGGGCGCGGAGACCCAGTACTTC. This encodes CSARAPAGGAETQYF.

The V gene is TRBV19, the J gene TRBJ1-1; possibly TRBD1 for D (6 bases). CDR1 and CDR2 (germline): LNHDA, SQIVND (reference sequence). This CDR3 is 14 amino acids long. Trimming removed 9 bases at V and 0 bases at J, with 14 bases between. This CDR3 reads CASTQGRMNTEAFF. The CDR3 bases are TGTGCCAGCACGCAGGGGCGGATGAACACTGAAGCTTTCTTT.

The genes are TRBV10-3 and TRBJ2-5; D gene ambiguous. With 3 bases removed from V and 2 bases from J, the gap between germline ends came to 4 bases. The V gene's germline CDR1 is ENHRY and CDR2 SYGVKD. This CDR3 is 12 amino acids long. The DNA for the CDR3 is TGTGCCATCAGTGACCAGCAAGAGACCCAGTACTTC. It is translated as CAISDQQETQYF.

The chain is built from TRBV10-3 and TRBJ2-3; D might be TRBD2 (6 bases). The CDR3 loop spans 15 amino acids. Between the trimmed V and J ends, which lost 3 bases and 5 bases, there was a span of 15 bases. The germline gives CDR1 ENHRY, CDR2 SYGVKD. CDR3: CAISELLATQDTQYF. CDR3 bases: TGTGCCATCAGTGAACTACTAGCAACACAAGATACGCAGTATTTT.